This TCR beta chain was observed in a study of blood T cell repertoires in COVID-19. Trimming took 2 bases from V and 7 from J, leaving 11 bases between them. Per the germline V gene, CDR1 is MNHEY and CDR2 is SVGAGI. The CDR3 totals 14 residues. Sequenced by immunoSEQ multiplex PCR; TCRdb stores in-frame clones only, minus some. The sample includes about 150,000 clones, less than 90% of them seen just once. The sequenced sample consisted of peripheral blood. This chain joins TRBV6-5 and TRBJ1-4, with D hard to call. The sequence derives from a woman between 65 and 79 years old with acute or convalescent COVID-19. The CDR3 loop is CASSYQKSSEKLFF. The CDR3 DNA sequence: TGTGCCAGCAGTTACCAAAAATCGAGTGAAAAACTGTTTTTT.